These 23 T cell receptor beta chains were all obtained from the same sample, sequenced in a study of blood T cells in healthy people across ages. Primers used in a second PCR of roughly 7 to 12 cycles were a sample-barcoded 5' primer and a J-beta primer mix. TCRdb reanalysed the 5' RACE reads using MiXCR and keeps one entry per CDR3 protein. This sample has some 550,000 distinct CDR3 sequences, with 40% to 50% found just once. The sequenced sample consisted of blood. The receptors derive from a man aged 80 or over in good health.

This chain links TRBV3-1 with TRBJ1-2; 10 nucleotides line up with TRBD1. This CDR3 spans 15 amino acids. Trimming removed 0 bases from V and 7 bases from J; junction bases left unmatched: 5. In germline, CDR1 is LGHDT, CDR2 YNNKEL (reference sequence). Here the CDR3 DNA reads TGTGCCAGCAGCCAAGAGTTTCGACAGGGGGCTGGCTACACCTTC. Translation: CASSQEFRQGAGYTF.

Worth noting for this clonotype: A clone one base away is much larger, so this may be a read error. The chain uses TRBV6-6 and TRBJ1-2; D gene uncertain. The V gene's germline CDR1 is MNHNY and CDR2 SVGAGI (reference sequence). Between the trimmed V and J ends, which lost 5 bases and 0 bases, there was a span of 10 bases. CDR3 length: 14 amino acids. Here the CDR3 DNA reads TGTGCCAGCAGTGCGGGAGTTCCTAACTATGGCTACACCTTC. Translation gives CASSAGVPNYGYTF.

The chain combines TRBV5-8 with TRBJ1-4; 9 positions agree with TRBD1. The V gene's germline CDR1 is SGHTS and CDR2 YDEGEE. The length of the CDR3 is 15 residues. After removal of 0 bases from V and 3 bases from J, the junction contained 0 bases not matched to a gene. The CDR3, as DNA: TGTGCCAGCAGCTTGGGGACAGGGGCTAATGAAAAACTGTTTTTT. It encodes CASSLGTGANEKLFF.

The table lists this clonotype with a few counts. Written as DNA, the CDR3 is TGCAGTGCTAGGGACACAGTTAACTATGGCTACACCTTC. This gives the protein CSARDTVNYGYTF. This sequence joins TRBV20-1 and TRBJ1-2; TRBD1 might be the D (5 bases). V lost 3 bases to trimming and J lost 1 base, with 9 bases between them. There are 13 residues in the CDR3. The germline CDR1 and CDR2 sequences are DFQATT and SNEGSKA (reference sequence).

V is TRBV10-3 and J is TRBJ2-1; 7 positions agree with TRBD1. The CDR3 consists of 16 residues. Trimming at V came to 3 bases and at J to 0 bases, leaving 5 bases not matched to a gene. Per the germline V gene, CDR1 is ENHRY and CDR2 is SYGVKD. In DNA form, the CDR3 reads TGTGCCATCAGTGAAAGGGGGCGGAGCTCCTACAATGAGCAGTTCTTC. It specifies CAISERGRSSYNEQFF.

The chain is built from TRBV7-2 and TRBJ2-2, with 12 bases identical to TRBD2. Trimming removed 5 bases from V and 5 bases from J; junction bases left unmatched: 6. The V gene's germline CDR1 is SGHTA and CDR2 FQGNSA. This CDR3 spans 16 amino acids. DNA for the CDR3: TGTGCCAGCAGCATCACTAGCGGGAGGTCAACCGGGGAGCTGTTTTTT. Amino acids: CASSITSGRSTGELFF.

Regarding this clonotype: A junction end diverges from the germline sequence, so it may reflect a read error. V is TRBV20-1 and J is TRBJ2-5; 11 bases line up with TRBD2. CDR3 length equals 13 residues. Per germline, CDR1 DFQATT and CDR2 SNEGSKA (reference sequence). CDR3 nucleotide sequence: TGCAGCGCTATAGCGGGAGGGCGGAATGAGCAGTACTTC. This gives the protein CSAIAGGRNEQYF.

The chain couples TRBV5-5 to TRBJ1-1, with 11 bases that match TRBD1. Germline V lookup: CDR1 SGHKS, CDR2 YYEKEE (reference sequence). The ends lost 4 bases at V and 4 bases at J; junction bases unmatched: 9. The CDR3 is 16 residues long. CDR3 residues: CASSIPGQGDGTEAFF. DNA for the CDR3: TGTGCCAGCAGCATACCGGGACAGGGGGACGGCACTGAAGCTTTCTTT.

This clonotype was recorded a few times. The genes are TRBV29-1 and TRBJ2-7; tentative D call: TRBD1 (6 bases). The ends were cut back, 7 bases at V and 9 bases at J, with 16 bases in the middle. Per the germline V gene, CDR1 is SQVTM and CDR2 is ANQGSEA. This CDR3 comprises 11 residues. In DNA, the CDR3 is TGCAGCGCCGCGACAGGCCTAGGGCAGTACTTC. Translated, it gives CSAATGLGQYF.

The chain couples TRBV5-1 to TRBJ1-2, with TRBD1 as a possible D gene (6 bases). From germline, CDR1 is SGHRS and CDR2 YFSETQ. This CDR3 spans 15 amino acids. V lost 0 bases, J lost 4 bases, and 13 bases lay in between. The CDR3 DNA reads as TGCGCCAGCAGCTTGGGGACAGTCACCACCTATGGCTACACCTTC. This encodes CASSLGTVTTYGYTF.

The chain employs TRBV5-1 and TRBJ2-1; D may match TRBD1 or TRBD2 (5 bases each). The DNA end is a closer match to TRBJ2-7, so the J assignment may be wrong. Per the germline V gene, CDR1 is SGHRS and CDR2 is YFSETQ. The CDR3 is 14 residues long. The CDR3: CASRGTERYNEQYF. CDR3 DNA: TGCGCCAGCAGAGGGACGGAGCGTTACAATGAGCAGTACTTC.

V gene TRBV12-5 combines with J gene TRBJ2-3; no clear D gene. The CDR3 extends over 14 amino acids. Germline values: CDR1 LGHNT, CDR2 FRNRAP. V was clipped by 6 bases and J by 0 bases, with 10 bases between them. The CDR3 DNA sequence: TGTGCTAGTGGCCTCTCCCGTAGCACAGATACGCAGTATTTT. Translating gives CASGLSRSTDTQYF.

The rearrangement links TRBV11-2 to TRBJ2-1, with D perhaps matching TRBD1 or TRBD2 (5 bases each). Trimming stripped 4 bases from V and 6 bases from J, with 19 bases between. Germline CDR1 SGHAT, CDR2 FQNNGV. The CDR3 has 16 residues. CDR3 loop: CASSSFRDRQGNEQFF. CDR3 sequence (DNA): TGTGCCAGCAGCTCTTTCCGGGACCGGCAAGGCAATGAGCAGTTCTTC.

The chain recombines TRBV7-2 with TRBJ1-6; no reliable D call. The CDR3 extends over 13 amino acids. In germline, CDR1 is SGHTA, CDR2 FQGNSA. The V and J ends lost 5 bases and 14 bases respectively, with 16 bases between them. This CDR3 is CASSAVMEGTLHF. The CDR3 bases are TGTGCCAGCAGCGCGGTCATGGAAGGCACCCTCCACTTT.

This clonotype was seen a handful of times. The rearrangement links TRBV7-9 to TRBJ2-3, with 9 bases matching TRBD1. Trimming took 6 bases from V and 5 from J; bases not matched to a gene: 9. Germline V lookup: CDR1 SEHNR, CDR2 FQNEAQ (reference sequence). The CDR3 is 15 residues long. This CDR3 reads CASSLAQGAGDTQYF. In DNA form, the CDR3 reads TGTGCCAGCAGTCTGGCACAGGGGGCTGGAGATACGCAGTATTTT.

The J gene is TRBJ2-1, the V gene TRBV20-1, with 10 nucleotides matching TRBD2. Trimming removed 6 bases from V and 2 bases from J; junction bases left unmatched: 4. This CDR3 comprises 14 residues. Germline assignment: CDR1 DFQATT and CDR2 SNEGSKA (reference sequence). The CDR3 DNA reads as TGCAGTGCAACAAGCGGGGGGGCCTACAATGAGCAGTTCTTC. Amino acid sequence: CSATSGGAYNEQFF.

This clonotype was seen only a few times. The rearrangement uses TRBV6-2 or TRBV6-3 and TRBJ2-1, with D perhaps matching TRBD1 (5 bases). The CDR3 totals 15 residues. The V gene lost 6 bases and the J gene lost 5 bases, with 17 bases spanning the gap. Per germline, CDR1 MNHEY and CDR2 SVGEGT. The CDR3 region has the DNA TGTGCCAGCAGCCCCCAGGGTCTCCAGAACAATGAGCAGTTCTTC. Its translation is CASSPQGLQNNEQFF.

The chain combines TRBV3-1 with TRBJ2-1; 9 nucleotides agree with TRBD2. Germline CDR1 LGHDT, CDR2 YNNKEL (reference sequence). V trimming: 5 bases; J trimming: 8 bases; junction bases outside the gene matches: 4. This CDR3 has 13 residues. The CDR3 coding sequence is TGTGCCAGCAGCGGCGGGGGGGCGTATGAGCAGTTCTTC. Protein sequence: CASSGGGAYEQFF.

This rearrangement joins TRBV5-1 to TRBJ2-1; D uncertain. The CDR3 is made up of 15 amino acids. Trimming took off 1 base at V and 0 bases at J, with 8 bases between the two ends. Germline CDR1 and CDR2: SGHRS and YFSETQ. The CDR3 region has the DNA TGCGCCAGCAGCTTGTATGACCGCTCCTACAATGAGCAGTTCTTC. Amino acid sequence: CASSLYDRSYNEQFF.

At least ten counts were recorded for this clonotype. The rearrangement joins TRBV4-1 to TRBJ1-2, with D possibly matching TRBD1 (6 bases). The length of the CDR3 is 15 residues. Trimming took 0 bases from V and 5 from J, leaving 13 bases between them. Per the germline V gene, CDR1 is MGHRA and CDR2 is YSYEKL. The CDR3 nucleotides are TGCGCCAGCAGCCAAGAAATGGCCAGGGGTTATGGCTACACCTTC. This gives the protein CASSQEMARGYGYTF.

This clonotype has a count of ten or more. The chain couples TRBV6-6 to TRBJ2-3, with 7 bases lining up with TRBD2. Looked up from germline, CDR1 is MNHNY and CDR2 is SVGAGI (reference sequence). The CDR3 covers 14 residues. Losses at the gene ends were 11 bases for V and 5 bases for J; bases not matched to a gene: 13. CDR3: CAVWASGVQDTQYF. DNA for the CDR3: TGTGCCGTATGGGCTAGCGGCGTCCAAGATACGCAGTATTTT.

This clonotype showed up just a few times. This chain connects TRBV6-1 to TRBJ2-7; the D is unclear. Germline loops: CDR1 MNHNS, CDR2 SASEGT. The ends were cut back, 0 bases at V and 3 bases at J, with 15 bases in the middle. CDR3 length: 16 amino acids. In nucleotides, the CDR3 is TGTGCCAGCAGTGAAGCGGGATCGAAAGGTTACTACGAGCAGTACTTC. Translating gives CASSEAGSKGYYEQYF.

In its sample, this clonotype was seen a few times. The chain employs TRBV12-3 or TRBV12-4 and TRBJ2-1; a possible D gene is TRBD2 (6 bases). This CDR3 region has 14 residues. The V end was cut by 6 bases, the J end by 10 bases, with 19 bases between. CDR3 sequence (DNA): TGTGCCAGCAGCCCGATAGCGGAGGGAAAAGAGCAGTTCTTC. Protein: CASSPIAEGKEQFF.